Each of the 19 T cell receptor beta chains below was sequenced from the same sample in a study of long-term antiretroviral therapy in people with HIV. Runs used v3.0 of the immunoSEQ assay and were done at survey level. The protocol was immunoSEQ multiplex PCR, while the TCRdb copy is restricted to in-frame clones and leaves out a portion. The table lists around 12,000 clones, about 88% of them singletons. The sample was unsorted PBMCs, taken 2.1 years after starting antiretroviral therapy. The receptors come from a woman between 35 and 50 years old with HIV.

This chain connects TRBV19 to TRBJ2-1; possible D gene TRBD1, 7 bases. V was pared by 0 bases and J by 8 bases, with 17 bases between. The CDR3 has 16 residues. Germline V gene lookup returns CDR1 LNHDA and CDR2 SQIVND (reference sequence). The CDR3 bases are TGTGCCAGTAGTATAGATTGGGGGGACAGTTGGGATGAGCAGTTCTTC. It codes for CASSIDWGDSWDEQFF.

This clone was seen only once. This chain links TRBV5-4 with TRBJ2-7; D gene unclear. In germline, CDR1 is SGHNT, CDR2 YYREEE (reference sequence). This CDR3 region has 13 residues. Trimming removed 1 base from V and 7 bases from J, with 12 bases in between. The CDR3 DNA reads as TGTGCCAGCAGCTTGATGCAACGTCGAGAGCAGTACTTC. Its translation is CASSLMQRREQYF.

The chain has TRBV10-3 and TRBJ1-1; 7 nucleotides agree with TRBD1. With V trimmed by 8 bases and J by 4 bases, 13 bases remained unmatched. The CDR3 runs to 15 residues. Germline V gives CDR1 ENHRY, CDR2 SYGVKD. The chain's CDR3 is CAIGKMTGMGTEAFF. Here the CDR3 DNA reads TGTGCCATCGGAAAAATGACAGGGATGGGCACTGAAGCTTTCTTT.

This chain links TRBV6-5 with TRBJ1-2; D perhaps matches TRBD1 (5 bases). V shed 5 bases and J shed 0 bases, with 13 bases lying between them. CDR1 MNHEY and CDR2 SVGAGI come from the germline V gene. CDR3 size: 15 residues. The CDR3 loop reads CASSGAAGTNYGYTF. The CDR3 DNA sequence: TGTGCCAGCAGTGGGGCCGCGGGGACTAACTATGGCTACACCTTC.

Notes on this clone: Other nucleotide sequences in the sample specify the same CDR3. The chain carries TRBV29-1 and TRBJ1-2; a possible D gene is TRBD1 (6 bases). The germline V gene has CDR1 SQVTM and CDR2 ANQGSEA. V was trimmed by 4 bases and J by 4 bases, leaving 16 bases between them. This CDR3 region has 14 residues. The CDR3 DNA is TGCAGCGTTGGGCCTCCGACAGGCCTCTATGGCTACACCTTC. This codes for CSVGPPTGLYGYTF. The full variable domain, its missing parts supplied by reference TRBV29-1 and TRBJ1-2, is SAVISQKPSRDICQRGTSLTIQCQVDSQVTMMFWYRQQPGQSLTLIATANQGSEATYESGFVIDKFPISRPNLTFSTLTVSNMSPEDSSIYLCSVGPPTGLYGYTFGSGTRLTVV.

The rearrangement links TRBV7-9 to TRBJ1-1; D uncertain. V gave up 5 bases and J gave up 8 bases, with 12 bases separating them. The V gene's germline CDR1 is SEHNR and CDR2 FQNEAQ (reference sequence). There are 12 residues in the CDR3. This CDR3 reads CASSLALGEAFF. In DNA, the CDR3 is TGTGCCAGCAGCCTCGCATTGGGGGAAGCTTTCTTT.

This rearrangement joins TRBV7-2 to TRBJ2-5, with 10 bases lining up with TRBD2. The V gene end was trimmed by 2 bases and the J gene end by 5 bases; junction bases not matched to a gene: 8. CDR3 length: 16 amino acids. The germline gives CDR1 SGHTA, CDR2 FQGNSA. CDR3 sequence (DNA): TGTGCCAGCAGCTTAATTAGCGGGGGGTTTGGGGAGACCCAGTACTTC. Its protein is CASSLISGGFGETQYF.

This chain joins TRBV9 and TRBJ1-1, with unresolved D. V lost 0 bases and J lost 0, with 9 bases in between. The germline gives CDR1 SGDLS, CDR2 YYNGEE. CDR3 size: 15 residues. CDR3 nucleotide sequence: TGTGCCAGCAGCGTAGACCCAGACATGAACACTGAAGCTTTCTTT. Translated, it gives CASSVDPDMNTEAFF.

J is TRBJ2-5 and V is TRBV25-1; D remains unclear. The CDR3 is made up of 15 amino acids. V lost 1 base and J lost 0, with 9 bases in between. The V gene's germline CDR1 is MGHDK and CDR2 SYGVNS. CDR3 bases: TGTGCCAGCAGTGAATTAAAGGGTTACCAAGAGACCCAGTACTTC. It encodes CASSELKGYQETQYF. The full variable domain, its missing parts supplied by reference TRBV25-1 and TRBJ2-5, is EADIYQTPRYLVIGTGKKITLECSQTMGHDKMYWYQQDPGMELHLIHYSYGVNSTEKGDLSSESTVSRIRTEHFPLTLESARPSHTSQYLCASSELKGYQETQYFGPGTRLLVL.

The V gene is TRBV6-5, the J gene TRBJ2-7; D call uncertain. The CDR3 contains 13 residues. V lost 6 bases, J lost 2 bases, and 11 bases lay in between. Per germline, CDR1 MNHEY and CDR2 SVGAGI. The CDR3 nucleotides are TGTGCCAGCAGGATGGACGGCCCCTACGAGCAGTACTTC. Protein: CASRMDGPYEQYF.

The chain has TRBV30 and TRBJ2-3, with unresolved D. The CDR3 totals 12 residues. Per the germline V gene, CDR1 is GTSNPN and CDR2 is SVGIG (reference sequence). The V gene lost 0 bases and the J gene lost 6 bases, with 7 bases spanning the gap. CDR3 protein: CAWSVQLDTQYF. The CDR3 DNA follows: TGTGCCTGGAGTGTACAACTTGATACGCAGTATTTT.

The CDR3 nucleotides read TGTGCCATATGGGACGGGTTTCGGACTGAAGCTTTCTTT. Translated, it gives CAIWDGFRTEAFF. The chain employs TRBV10-3 and TRBJ1-1; a possible D gene is TRBD1 (5 bases). V was clipped by 9 bases and J by 5 bases, with 16 bases between them. Germline values: CDR1 ENHRY, CDR2 SYGVKD. The CDR3 has 13 amino acids.

The gene calls are TRBV5-1 and TRBJ2-3; D gene uncertain. Germline CDR1 and CDR2: SGHRS and YFSETQ. Trimming removed 0 bases from V and 2 bases from J, with 7 bases in between. There are 14 residues in the CDR3. The CDR3 sequence: CASSLETDTDTQYF. The CDR3 region has the DNA TGCGCCAGCAGCTTGGAGACGGACACAGATACGCAGTATTTT.

The chain links TRBV4-3 to TRBJ2-7, with 11 bases fitting TRBD1. This CDR3 comprises 14 residues. Germline V lookup: CDR1 LGHNA, CDR2 YSLEER. J lost 5 bases, V lost 6 bases, and 6 bases had no gene match. Here the CDR3 DNA reads TGCGCCAGCAGATGGGACAGGGGGTCGAACGAGCAGTACTTC. Residues: CASRWDRGSNEQYF.

The chain combines TRBV6-6 with TRBJ1-3; D gene uncertain. Looked up from germline, CDR1 is MNHNY and CDR2 is SVGAGI (reference sequence). The CDR3 totals 16 residues. The V gene lost 2 bases and the J gene lost 6 bases, with 17 bases spanning the gap. CDR3 region: CASSYPPGQVENTIYF. The DNA for the CDR3 is TGTGCCAGCAGTTACCCCCCGGGCCAGGTGGAAAACACCATATATTTT.

This clone was detected only once. The CDR3 reads CASLAGGGSNVLTF. For the CDR3, the DNA is TGTGCCAGCCTGGCGGGTGGCGGATCAAACGTCCTGACTTTC. This rearrangement joins TRBV7-9 to TRBJ2-6, with D possibly being TRBD2 (5 bases). The length of the CDR3 is 14 residues. Germline V gives CDR1 SEHNR, CDR2 FQNEAQ (reference sequence). V dropped 8 bases and J dropped 10 bases, with 18 bases sitting between them.

In its sample, this clone was seen once. J is TRBJ2-3 and V is TRBV7-6, with D tentatively TRBD1 (5 bases). CDR3 length: 15 residues. V was pared by 5 bases and J by 3 bases, with 15 bases between. The V gene's germline CDR1 is SGHVS and CDR2 FNYEAQ. As DNA, the CDR3 is TGTGCCAGCAGCCCCGAGGCAGGGTGGACAGATACGCAGTATTTT. This gives the protein CASSPEAGWTDTQYF.

The chain carries TRBV9 and TRBJ1-1; the D is unclear. This CDR3 has 17 residues. CDR1 is SGDLS and CDR2 is YYNGEE in the germline V gene. The V and J ends lost 0 bases and 4 bases respectively, with 19 bases between them. This chain's CDR3 is CASSVGVGNPPGTEAFF. The DNA for the CDR3 is TGTGCCAGCAGCGTAGGGGTTGGGAACCCTCCGGGCACTGAAGCTTTCTTT. The full variable domain, rest sourced from reference TRBV9 and TRBJ1-1, is DSGVTQTPKHLITATGQRVTLRCSPRSGDLSVYWYQQSLDQGLQFLIQYYNGEERAKGNILERFSAQQFPDLHSELNLSSLELGDSALYFCASSVGVGNPPGTEAFFGQGTRLTVV.

V gene TRBV7-2 combines with J gene TRBJ1-2; TRBD1 matches 8 bases. The CDR3 contains 14 residues. Germline CDR1 is SGHTA and CDR2 is FQGNSA. With V trimmed by 3 bases and J by 7 bases, 7 bases remained unmatched. The CDR3, as DNA: TGTGCCAGCAGCTTCGGACAGGGCGTGCGTGGCTACACCTTC. This sequence encodes CASSFGQGVRGYTF. Supplemented by reference TRBV7-2 and TRBJ1-2, the full variable domain reads GAGVSQSPSNKVTEKGKDVELRCDPISGHTALYWYRQSLGQGLEFLIYFQGNSAPDKSGLPSDRFSAERTGGSVSTLTIQRTQQEDSAVYLCASSFGQGVRGYTFGSGTRLTVV.